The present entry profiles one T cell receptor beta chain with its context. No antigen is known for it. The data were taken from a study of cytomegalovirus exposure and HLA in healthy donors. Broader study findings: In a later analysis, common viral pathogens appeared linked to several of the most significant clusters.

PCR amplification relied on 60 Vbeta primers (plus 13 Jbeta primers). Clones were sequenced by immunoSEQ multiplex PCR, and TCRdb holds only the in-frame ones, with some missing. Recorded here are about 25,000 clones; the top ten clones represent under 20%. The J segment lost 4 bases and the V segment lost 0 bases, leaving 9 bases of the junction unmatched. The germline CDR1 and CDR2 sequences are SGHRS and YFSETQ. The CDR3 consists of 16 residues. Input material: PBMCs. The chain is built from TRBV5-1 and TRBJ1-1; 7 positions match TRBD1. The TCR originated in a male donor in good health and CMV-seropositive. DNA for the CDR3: TGCGCCAGCAGCTTGGATACAGGGGACTTGAGCACTGAAGCTTTCTTT. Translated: CASSLDTGDLSTEAFF.